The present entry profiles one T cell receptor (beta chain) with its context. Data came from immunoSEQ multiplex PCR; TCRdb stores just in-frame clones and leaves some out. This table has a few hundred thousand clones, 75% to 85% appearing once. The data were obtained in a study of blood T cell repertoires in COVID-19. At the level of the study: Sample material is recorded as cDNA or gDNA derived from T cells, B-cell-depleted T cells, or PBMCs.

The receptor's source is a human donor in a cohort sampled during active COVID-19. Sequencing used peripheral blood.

CDR3 nucleotides: TGTGCCAGCAGTTACGGACAGATCGGTCGGGCCGGGGAGCTGTTTTTT. Encoded protein: CASSYGQIGRAGELFF. The gene calls are TRBV6-5 and TRBJ2-2; TRBD1 is a possible D gene (6 bases). This CDR3 is built from 16 residues. Between the trimmed V and J ends, which lost 2 bases and 6 bases, there was a span of 16 bases. Looked up from germline, CDR1 is MNHEY and CDR2 is SVGAGI.